These T cell receptor beta chains were read from a single sample in a study of blood T cells in healthy people across ages. TCRdb re-derived calls from the 5' RACE reads in MiXCR, one entry per CDR3 protein. The profile shows 450,000 to 600,000 distinct CDR3 sequences, 25% to 35% of them singletons. This same sample was also taken into another study, of T cells of mothers and their children.

The source material was blood. Every receptor here comes from a boy between 2 and 10 years old in good health. Each CDR3 is given with its conserved first and last residue. The D gene is left open where the match is weak. Some rows mark clone size as missing; the rest say once, few, many or name a class of expanded clone.

>NA|TRBJ2-1|many|TRBV7-9
TGTGCCAGCAGATTTAAGGACAATGAGCAGTTCTTC
CASRFKDNEQFF
>NA|TRBJ2-2|few|TRBV20-1
TGCAGTGCTAGAGGGTCCTCCGGGGAGCTGTTTTTT
CSARGSSGELFF
>TRBD2|TRBJ2-3|NA|TRBV20-1
TGCAGTGCTAGAACCGGGACTAGCGGCACAGATACGCAGTATTTT
CSARTGTSGTDTQYF
>NA|TRBJ2-5|NA|TRBV6-2/TRBV6-3
TGTGCCAGCAGTTACGTAGCAGGGGGTAGCGGCCAAGAGACCCAGTACTTC
CASSYVAGGSGQETQYF
>NA|TRBJ2-1|NA|TRBV18
TGTGCCAGCTCACCATTAGGGGGGCCTGACAATGAGCAGTTCTTC
CASSPLGGPDNEQFF
>NA|TRBJ1-2|few|TRBV2
TGTGCCAGCAGTGTCTCTGGACTATTCGGGGGCTGCACCTTC
CASSVSGLFGGCTF
>NA|TRBJ1-4|NA|TRBV6-5
TGTGCCAGCAGTTACTCGGTAGCTAGAACTAATGAAAAACTGTTTTTT
CASSYSVARTNEKLFF
>NA|TRBJ2-3|few|TRBV20-1
TGCAGTGCTAGGGAGTGGGGCACAGATACGCAGTATTTT
CSAREWGTDTQYF
>NA|TRBJ2-5|few|TRBV5-1
TGCGCCAGCAGCTTGGGGGTAGTACAAGAGACCCAGTACTTC
CASSLGVVQETQYF
>TRBD1|TRBJ2-7|many|TRBV12-3/TRBV12-4
TGTGCCAGCAGTCCCACCCCAGGGGGCGAGCAGTACTTC
CASSPTPGGEQYF
>TRBD1|TRBJ2-2|NA|TRBV27
TGTGCCAGCAGTATGACAGGGGGCGCCCCCGGGGAGCTGTTTTTT
CASSMTGGAPGELFF
>TRBD1|TRBJ1-2|NA|TRBV10-3
TGTGCCATCAGTGAGCCGGACAGGTTCAACTATGGCTACACCTTC
CAISEPDRFNYGYTF
>TRBD2|TRBJ2-3|NA|TRBV20-1
TGCAGTGCTTCTCGGACTAGCGGGGGGGCCGCGTTGACAGATACGCAGTATTTT
CSASRTSGGAALTDTQYF
>TRBD2|TRBJ2-1|NA|TRBV12-3/TRBV12-4
TGTGCCAGCAGGGGACTAAATGAGCAGTTCTTC
CASRGLNEQFF
>TRBD2|TRBJ2-1|few|TRBV7-2
TGTGCCTCGGAGAGCGGGAGTGTCTACAATGAGCAGTTCTTC
CASESGSVYNEQFF
>NA|TRBJ1-3|NA|TRBV5-6
TGTGCCAGCAGCTTTCAGGCCATCGATGGAAACACCATATATTTT
CASSFQAIDGNTIYF
>TRBD2|TRBJ2-2|NA|TRBV6-5
TGTGCCAGCAGTTTACTAGCGGGGGGCCGGAACACCGGGGAGCTGTTTTTT
CASSLLAGGRNTGELFF
>NA|TRBJ2-7|few|TRBV7-8
TGTGCCAGCAGCCAAACTAGCTCCGAGCAGTACTTC
CASSQTSSEQYF
>TRBD2|TRBJ2-1|NA|TRBV13
TGTGCCAGCAGCCAAGGACTAGCGGGGGGGTGGTACAATGAGCAGTTCTTC
CASSQGLAGGWYNEQFF
>NA|TRBJ2-5|few|TRBV7-9
TGTGCCAGCAGCTCGAGCCTGGAGACCCAGTACTTC
CASSSSLETQYF
>TRBD2|TRBJ2-7|NA|TRBV6-2/TRBV6-3
TGTGCCAGCAGCTCCGGGACTAGCGGACCCTACGAGCAGTACTTC
CASSSGTSGPYEQYF
>NA|TRBJ1-2|once|TRBV6-5
TGTGCCAGCAGTATCAGGGAAACGAGTGGCTACACCTTC
CASSIRETSGYTF
>TRBD1|TRBJ2-7|NA|TRBV7-9
TGTGCCAGCAGCTTAGGCCCCCGGGACAGCTCCTACGAGCAGTACTTC
CASSLGPRDSSYEQYF
>NA|TRBJ1-6|NA|TRBV27
TGTGCCAGCAGAGTTAGGGGCCCTTCACCCCTCCACTTT
CASRVRGPSPLHF
>NA|TRBJ2-2|few|TRBV15
TGTGCCACCCGAGAGGGACCGAACACCGGGGAGCTGTTTTTT
CATREGPNTGELFF
>TRBD1|TRBJ1-1|NA|TRBV5-1
TGCGCCAGCAGATACCGGACAGGGGTGAACACTGAAGCTTTCTTT
CASRYRTGVNTEAFF
>NA|TRBJ2-2|few|TRBV6-5
TGTGCCAGCAGGGGATCGACAAGTATAACCGGGGAGCTGTTTTTT
CASRGSTSITGELFF
>NA|TRBJ2-6|few|TRBV5-6
TGTGCCAGCAGCTTGGTGGCCAGGGCTGGGGCCAACGTCCTGACTTTC
CASSLVARAGANVLTF
>TRBD1|TRBJ2-3|few|TRBV12-3/TRBV12-4
TGTGCCAGCAGCCCGGGACAGGACCGCACAGATACGCAGTATTTT
CASSPGQDRTDTQYF
>NA|TRBJ2-5|NA|TRBV7-2
TGTGCCAGCAGCTTGGGGGGTCCGAGCAGGGAGACCCAGTACTTC
CASSLGGPSRETQYF
>NA|TRBJ2-4|few|TRBV6-6
TGTGCCAGCAGTTACTCCACGGGACAAAACATTCAGTACTTC
CASSYSTGQNIQYF
>NA|TRBJ2-5|NA|TRBV9
TGTGCCAGCAGCGCCGGGACTGTTCAAGAGATCCAGTACTTC
CASSAGTVQEIQYF
>NA|TRBJ1-4|NA|TRBV12-3/TRBV12-4
TGTGCCAGCAGCCCCCGTGTCGCCCTAGGCGGCGAAAAACTGTTTTTT
CASSPRVALGGEKLFF
>NA|TRBJ2-7|NA|TRBV7-9
TGTGCCAGCAGCGATCCACCCACACCCTACGAGCAGTACTTC
CASSDPPTPYEQYF
>NA|TRBJ2-7|NA|TRBV2
TGTGCCAGCATCCCCGGGACCGGACCCTACGAGCAGTACTTC
CASIPGTGPYEQYF
>TRBD2|TRBJ2-7|few|TRBV20-1
TGCAGTGCCCCGGTGGCTAGCGGGGGGTACGAGCAGTACTTC
CSAPVASGGYEQYF
>TRBD2|TRBJ2-1|NA|TRBV27
TGTGCCAGCAGTTTAACTAGCGGGAGTAGTCCCCTGAATGAGCAGTTCTTC
CASSLTSGSSPLNEQFF
>NA|TRBJ2-7|few|TRBV9
TGTGCCAGCAGCCCTGGTATTACAGGTGCCCTCTACGAGCAGTACTTC
CASSPGITGALYEQYF
>TRBD2|TRBJ2-5|few|TRBV5-1
TGCGCCAGCAGCTTGCCGACTAGCCGGGAGACCCAGTACTTC
CASSLPTSRETQYF
>TRBD2|TRBJ2-1|NA|TRBV6-2/TRBV6-3
TGTGCCAGCAGGCGGGGGGGCTCCTACAATGAGCAGTTCTTC
CASRRGGSYNEQFF
>NA|TRBJ2-6|few|TRBV6-2/TRBV6-3
TGTGCCAGCAGCCCCAGTACATCTGGGGCCAACGTCCTGACTTTC
CASSPSTSGANVLTF
>TRBD2|TRBJ2-1|NA|TRBV12-3/TRBV12-4
TGTGCCAGCAGTTCCCAAGGACTAGTTAACAATGAGCAGTTCTTC
CASSSQGLVNNEQFF
>NA|TRBJ2-7|NA|TRBV4-2
TGTGCCAGCAGCCAAAAACTGGTTTCCTACGAGCAGTACTTC
CASSQKLVSYEQYF
>NA|TRBJ1-5|NA|TRBV27
TGTGCCAGCAAACTCAAGGGAGGAGGGAGCCAGCCCCAGCATTTT
CASKLKGGGSQPQHF
>NA|TRBJ2-2|NA|TRBV5-5
TGTGCCAGCAGCTTTTACGGGGAGAACACCGGGGAGCTGTTTTTT
CASSFYGENTGELFF
>NA|TRBJ1-2|NA|TRBV20-1
TGCAGTGCTAAAAGGGGGGTTATCTATGGCTACACCTTC
CSAKRGVIYGYTF
>NA|TRBJ2-1|NA|TRBV30
TGTGCCTGGAGTGTCCGGCCGGCGGATGAGCAGTTCTTC
CAWSVRPADEQFF
>TRBD1|TRBJ2-5|few|TRBV6-2/TRBV6-3
TGTGCCAGCAGTTACTGGGGGGACAGGCAAGAGACCCAGTACTTC
CASSYWGDRQETQYF
>TRBD1|TRBJ2-2|NA|TRBV2
TGTGCCAGCAGTTTTCGAGGTTTGCAGGACAGGGCGATAGGGGAGCTGTTTTTT
CASSFRGLQDRAIGELFF
>NA|TRBJ2-3|few|TRBV19
TGTGCCAGTAGTATGATCTCTAGCACAGATACGCAGTATTTT
CASSMISSTDTQYF
>TRBD2|TRBJ2-5|few|TRBV29-1
TGCAGCGCAAGGGGGACTAGCGGATTAGAGACCCAGTACTTC
CSARGTSGLETQYF
>TRBD2|TRBJ2-7|few|TRBV6-2/TRBV6-3
TGTGCCAGCAGTTTCCAAGGACTAGCGGGAACCTCCTACGAGCAGTACTTC
CASSFQGLAGTSYEQYF
>NA|TRBJ1-2|few|TRBV7-2
TGTGCCAGCAGCTTAGAGGGACACTATTCGGGTGGAGAGGGCTACACCTTC
CASSLEGHYSGGEGYTF